This T cell receptor (beta chain) was sequenced during a study of OX40 agonist ivuxolimab in advanced cancers. Looking at the study overall: Males comprised over 80% of the group, whose mean age was around 62 years (range roughly 20 to 85).

Overall study findings and caveats: At 0.1 to 3.0 mg/kg and by week 6, CD4+ and CD8+ T cells in the blood had expanded clonally. Undetermined was the antigen specificity of the expanded peripheral T cells.

Blood specimens came from baseline, cycle 4 day 1, and cycle 7 day 1. V lost 1 base, J lost 8 bases, and 9 bases lay in between. This CDR3 is 14 amino acids long. From germline, CDR1 is SGHNT and CDR2 YENEEA. Generated by immunoSEQ multiplex PCR, the TCRdb table keeps only in-frame clones and is missing some. Found here are approximately 41,000 clones, 80% to 90% of them singletons; the top ten hold approximately 0.5%. With respect to this clone: Antigen specificity is unknown.

The starting material was CD4+ or CD8+ T cells sorted from blood, obtained in a trial of the OX40 agonist ivuxolimab. The chain joins TRBV11-3 to TRBJ1-6, with D perhaps matching TRBD1 (5 bases). The sequence was obtained from an adult with an advanced solid tumor such as melanoma, head and neck, liver or kidney cancer. Here the CDR3 DNA reads TGTGCCAGCAGCTTAGGGGGCCGGTATTCACCCCTCCACTTT. Protein product: CASSLGGRYSPLHF.